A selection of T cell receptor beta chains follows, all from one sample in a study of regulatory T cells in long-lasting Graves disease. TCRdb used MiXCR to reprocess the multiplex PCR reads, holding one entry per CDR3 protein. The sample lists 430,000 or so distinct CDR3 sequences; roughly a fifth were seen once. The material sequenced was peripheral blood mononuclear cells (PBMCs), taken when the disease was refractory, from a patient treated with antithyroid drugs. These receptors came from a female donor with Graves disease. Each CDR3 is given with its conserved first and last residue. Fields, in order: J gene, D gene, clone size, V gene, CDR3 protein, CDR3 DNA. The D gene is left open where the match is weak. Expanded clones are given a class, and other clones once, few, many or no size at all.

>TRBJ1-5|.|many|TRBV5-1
CASSLGGGQQPQHF
TGCGCCAGCAGCTTGGGTGGTGGGCAACAGCCCCAGCATTTT
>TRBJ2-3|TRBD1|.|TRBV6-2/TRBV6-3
CASNADRVDTQYF
TGTGCCAGCAACGCCGACAGGGTAGATACGCAGTATTTT
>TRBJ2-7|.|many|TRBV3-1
CASSQDPGPNYEQYF
TGTGCCAGCAGCCAAGATCCGGGACCGAACTACGAGCAGTACTTC
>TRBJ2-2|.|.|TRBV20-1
CSAGPSGLLTGELFF
TGCAGTGCTGGACCCTCCGGCCTACTCACCGGGGAGCTGTTTTTT
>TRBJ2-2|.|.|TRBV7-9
CTSSFFRTNTGELFF
TGTACCAGCAGCTTCTTCCGGACGAACACCGGGGAGCTGTTTTTT
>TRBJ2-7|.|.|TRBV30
CAWSGRVTVMGEQYF
TGTGCCTGGTCGGGCCGGGTTACGGTCATGGGCGAGCAGTACTTC
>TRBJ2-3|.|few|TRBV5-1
CASSLTSGDADTQYF
TGCGCCAGCAGCTTGACCTCAGGGGACGCAGATACGCAGTATTTT
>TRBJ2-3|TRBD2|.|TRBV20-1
CSADKGTSGSGGTDTQYF
TGCAGTGCCGACAAAGGGACTAGCGGGAGCGGGGGCACAGATACGCAGTATTTT
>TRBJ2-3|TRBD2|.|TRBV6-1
CASRLAGGAGDTQYF
TGTGCCAGCAGATTAGCGGGAGGGGCGGGAGATACGCAGTATTTT
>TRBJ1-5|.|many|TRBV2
CASSEPPGRDQPQHF
TGTGCCAGCAGTGAACCCCCGGGAAGGGATCAGCCCCAGCATTTT
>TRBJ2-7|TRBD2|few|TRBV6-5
CASSYSGREFGSEQYF
TGTGCCAGCAGTTACTCGGGGCGGGAGTTTGGTTCCGAGCAGTACTTC
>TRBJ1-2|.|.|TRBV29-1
CSVEGKSGGSYGYTF
TGCAGCGTTGAAGGCAAATCCGGGGGATCCTATGGCTACACCTTC
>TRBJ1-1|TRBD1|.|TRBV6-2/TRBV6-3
CASSASEGANTEAFF
TGTGCCAGCAGCGCCTCGGAGGGGGCGAACACTGAAGCTTTCTTT
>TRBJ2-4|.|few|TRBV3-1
CASSPLATSAKNIQYF
TGTGCCAGCAGCCCGCTAGCGACATCAGCCAAAAACATTCAGTACTTC
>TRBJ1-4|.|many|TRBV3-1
CASSQFADSENEKLFF
TGTGCCAGCAGCCAATTCGCGGACAGCGAGAATGAAAAACTGTTTTTT
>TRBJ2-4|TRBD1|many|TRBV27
CASSYGTGGTVDIQYF
TGTGCCAGCAGTTATGGGACAGGGGGCACGGTGGACATTCAGTACTTC
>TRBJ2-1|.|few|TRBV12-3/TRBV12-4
CASSLVLGNEQFF
TGTGCCAGCAGTTTAGTGCTAGGCAATGAGCAGTTCTTC
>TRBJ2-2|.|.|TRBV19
CASSYAGANDTGELFF
TGTGCCAGTAGTTATGCGGGGGCTAACGACACCGGGGAGCTGTTTTTT
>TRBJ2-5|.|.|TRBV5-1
CASSLGLDGGETQYF
TGCGCCAGCAGCTTGGGACTGGATGGTGGAGAGACCCAGTACTTC
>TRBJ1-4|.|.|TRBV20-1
CSANAGNGVAKLFF
TGCAGTGCTAACGCAGGGAACGGGGTTGCTAAACTGTTTTTT
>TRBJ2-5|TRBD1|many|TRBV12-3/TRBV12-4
CASSLAPGQRKETQYF
TGTGCCAGCAGTTTAGCCCCGGGACAGAGAAAAGAGACCCAGTACTTC
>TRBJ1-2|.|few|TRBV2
CASSLARDSAGYTF
TGTGCCAGCAGTTTGGCCCGAGACAGCGCCGGCTACACCTTC
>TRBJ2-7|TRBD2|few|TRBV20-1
CSASLSGRVIYEQYF
TGCAGTGCTAGCCTTAGCGGGAGGGTAATTTACGAGCAGTACTTC
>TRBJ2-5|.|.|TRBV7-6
CASSPRGSGETQYF
TGTGCCAGCAGCCCCCGGGGCAGTGGAGAGACCCAGTACTTC
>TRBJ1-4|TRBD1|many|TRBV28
CASSLSGTGVGEKLFF
TGTGCCAGCAGTCTTTCCGGGACAGGGGTCGGTGAAAAACTGTTTTTT
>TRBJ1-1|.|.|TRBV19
CASNTQVWGANTEAFF
TGTGCCAGTAACACCCAGGTCTGGGGCGCGAACACTGAAGCTTTCTTT
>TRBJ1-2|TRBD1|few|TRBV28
CASSINRGRGYTF
TGTGCCAGCAGCATTAACAGGGGGCGAGGCTACACCTTC
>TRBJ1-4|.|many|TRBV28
CASSSARLEKLFF
TGTGCCAGCAGCTCGGCACGGCTCGAAAAACTGTTTTTT
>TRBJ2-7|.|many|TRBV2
CASSEPGAYEQYF
TGTGCCAGCAGTGAACCCGGTGCCTACGAGCAGTACTTC
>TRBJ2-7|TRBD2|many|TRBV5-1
CASSPAGGRAGYEQYF
TGCGCCAGCAGCCCCGCCGGCGGGAGGGCCGGCTACGAGCAGTACTTC
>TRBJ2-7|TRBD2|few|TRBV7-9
CASSSSGGVLRQTYEQYF
TGTGCCAGCAGCTCCTCCGGGGGGGTTTTGCGGCAGACCTACGAGCAGTACTTC
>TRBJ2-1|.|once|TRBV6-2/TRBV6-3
CASQGGTVRKQFF
TGTGCCAGCCAGGGGGGGACCGTGCGAAAACAGTTCTTC
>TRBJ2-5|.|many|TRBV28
CASSMGREETQYF
TGTGCCAGCAGTATGGGCAGAGAAGAGACCCAGTACTTC
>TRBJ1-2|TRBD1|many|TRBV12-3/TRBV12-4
CASSWDRGYYGYTF
TGTGCCAGCAGTTGGGACAGGGGTTACTATGGCTACACCTTC
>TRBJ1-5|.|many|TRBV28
CASQDIADQPQHF
TGTGCCAGTCAGGATATAGCAGATCAGCCCCAGCATTTT
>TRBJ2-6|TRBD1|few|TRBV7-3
CASSTGTVTSGANVLTF
TGTGCCAGCAGCACCGGGACAGTGACCTCTGGGGCCAACGTCCTGACTTTC
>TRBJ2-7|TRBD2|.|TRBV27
CASSLGLAASYEQCF
TGTGCCAGCAGTCTGGGACTAGCGGCCTCCTACGAGCAGTGCTTC
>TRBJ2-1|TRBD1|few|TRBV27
CASSSRGQGYNEQFF
TGTGCCAGCAGTAGCAGGGGACAGGGGTACAATGAGCAGTTCTTC
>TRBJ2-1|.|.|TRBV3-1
CASSQDGAVGYNEQFF
TGTGCCAGCAGCCAAGATGGAGCGGTTGGTTACAATGAGCAGTTCTTC
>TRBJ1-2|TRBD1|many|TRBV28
CASSLGQGGTYGYTF
TGTGCCAGCAGTTTAGGGCAGGGGGGAACCTATGGCTACACCTTC
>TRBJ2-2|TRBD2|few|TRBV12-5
CASGPGLAGGGLAGELFF
TGTGCTAGTGGACCGGGACTAGCGGGAGGGGGTCTTGCCGGGGAGCTGTTTTTT
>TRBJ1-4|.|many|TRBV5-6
CASSPRPPDLTKKLFF
TGTGCCAGCAGCCCCCGTCCCCCAGACCTGACTAAAAAACTGTTTTTT
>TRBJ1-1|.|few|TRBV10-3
CATRTEDNTEAFF
TGTGCCACTCGGACAGAAGATAACACTGAAGCTTTCTTT
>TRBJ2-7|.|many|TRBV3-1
CASSQDQGLVYEQYF
TGTGCCAGCAGCCAAGACCAGGGTTTGGTCTACGAGCAGTACTTC
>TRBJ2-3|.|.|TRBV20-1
CSASRGRVVDTQYF
TGCAGTGCTTCAAGGGGCAGGGTGGTAGATACGCAGTATTTT
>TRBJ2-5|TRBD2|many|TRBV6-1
CASSTLAGGETQYF
TGTGCCAGCAGTACACTAGCGGGAGGAGAGACCCAGTACTTC
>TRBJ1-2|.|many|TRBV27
CASKGGDHNYGYTF
TGTGCCAGCAAAGGGGGGGATCATAACTATGGCTACACCTTC
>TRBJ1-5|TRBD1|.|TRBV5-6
CASSQGQGAQPQHF
TGTGCCAGCAGCCAGGGACAGGGAGCTCAGCCCCAGCATTTT
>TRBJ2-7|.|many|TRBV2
CASSVIGDEQYF
TGTGCCAGCAGTGTGATAGGGGACGAGCAGTACTTC
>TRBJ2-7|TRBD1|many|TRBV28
CASSLGQGGREQYF
TGTGCCAGCAGTTTGGGACAGGGGGGGCGCGAGCAGTACTTC
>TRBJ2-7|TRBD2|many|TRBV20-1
CSARAGTIIPQSFPYEQYF
TGCAGTGCTAGAGCAGGGACTATCATTCCCCAAAGTTTCCCCTACGAGCAGTACTTC
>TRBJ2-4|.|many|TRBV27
CASTPLGGGKNIQYF
TGTGCCAGCACCCCCTTGGGCGGTGGGAAAAACATTCAGTACTTC
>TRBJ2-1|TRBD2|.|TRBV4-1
CASSQGLAGVLAHNEQFF
TGCGCCAGCAGCCAAGGACTAGCGGGAGTCCTAGCCCACAATGAGCAGTTCTTC
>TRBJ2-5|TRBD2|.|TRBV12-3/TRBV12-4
CASSGGVSSGVETQYF
TGTGCCAGCAGTGGGGGAGTGTCTAGCGGGGTAGAGACCCAGTACTTC
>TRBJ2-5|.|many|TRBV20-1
CSARDAVGGTQYF
TGCAGTGCTAGAGATGCCGTCGGTGGTACCCAGTACTTC
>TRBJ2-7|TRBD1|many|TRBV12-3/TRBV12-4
CASSYDRGLYEQYF
TGTGCCAGCAGTTACGACAGGGGGCTCTACGAGCAGTACTTC
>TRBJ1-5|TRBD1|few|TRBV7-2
CASSLVSFGQGGNQPQHF
TGTGCCAGCAGCTTAGTGTCATTCGGACAGGGAGGCAATCAGCCCCAGCATTTT